The 3 T cell receptor beta chains listed next were all sequenced from one sample in a study of blood T cells in healthy people across ages. It was with a sample-barcoded 5' primer and a J-beta primer mix that a second PCR of roughly 7 to 12 cycles was run. Via MiXCR, TCRdb re-called the 5' RACE reads, giving one row per CDR3 protein. This table holds fewer than 1,000,000 distinct CDR3 sequences, about 47% found once. The sample taken for sequencing was blood. Every receptor here comes from a man older than 75 in good health.

This clonotype was picked up a small number of times. The chain is built from TRBV29-1 and TRBJ2-7; a weak D match, TRBD1 (6 bases). The J call is doubtful: the DNA matches TRBJ2-5 better. The CDR3 is made up of 13 amino acids. Germline CDR1 is SQVTM and CDR2 is ANQGSEA. CDR3 coding DNA: TGCAGCGTTGATCTGGGGGCGCGAGAGACCCAGTACTTC. Its protein product is CSVDLGARETQYF.

The V and J genes are TRBV29-1 and TRBJ2-3; D may be TRBD1 or TRBD2 (7 bases each). The CDR3 spans 16 residues. Germline-derived CDR1 and CDR2 are SQVTM and ANQGSEA. V was shortened by 7 bases and J by 2 bases, with 22 bases between the two germline ends. The CDR3 coding sequence is TGCAGCGCCCAGGGCGGGGAGGGACAGACCACAGATACGCAGTATTTT. Its translation is CSAQGGEGQTTDTQYF.

The chain's CDR3 is CASSDTDRSEQYF. CDR3 in DNA: TGCGCCAGCAGCGATACTGACAGGAGCGAGCAGTACTTC. The chain uses TRBV5-1 and TRBJ2-7; D possibly corresponds to TRBD1 (6 bases). Germline CDR1 and CDR2: SGHRS and YFSETQ. CDR3 length equals 13 residues. The V end lost 4 bases, the J end lost 6 bases, and 14 bases lay between the germline ends.